The 19 T cell receptor beta chains reported below all come from one sample, sequenced in a study of cytomegalovirus exposure and HLA in healthy donors. This PCR relied on a set of 60 Vbeta primers and 13 Jbeta primers. TCRdb's table, derived via immunoSEQ multiplex PCR, lists solely in-frame clones and lacks some. The data hold 77,000 or so clones, with around 78% observed a single time. The sequenced sample was PBMCs. These receptors were collected from a man in his forties in good health and CMV-seronegative.

The chain carries TRBV4-1 and TRBJ2-1; 7 nucleotides align to TRBD2. The CDR3 contains 14 residues. Germline CDR1 MGHRA, CDR2 YSYEKL. The ends lost 4 bases at V and 10 bases at J; junction bases unmatched: 10. DNA of the CDR3: TGCGCCAGCAGCCCCAGCGGGACCTCCTTAGAGCAGTTCTTC. As protein: CASSPSGTSLEQFF.

The rearrangement uses TRBV6-5 and TRBJ2-7; D is perhaps TRBD2 (6 bases). CDR1 is MNHEY and CDR2 is SVGAGI in the germline V gene. The CDR3 has 12 residues. V gave up 4 bases and J gave up 12 bases, with 16 bases separating them. CDR3: CASSWGLRFWYF. In DNA, the CDR3 is TGTGCCAGCAGTTGGGGACTTCGGTTCTGGTACTTC.

CDR3 nucleotide sequence: TGCGCCAGCAGCTCCGGACTAGCGGGGGTAGAGACCCAGTACTTC. It translates to CASSSGLAGVETQYF. V is TRBV5-1 and J is TRBJ2-5; TRBD2 matches 13 bases. Germline CDR1 reads SGHRS; CDR2 reads YFSETQ. The CDR3 totals 15 residues. The V and J ends lost 3 bases and 4 bases, in that order; junction bases with no gene match: 3.

V gene TRBV27 combines with J gene TRBJ1-4; TRBD1 matches at 9 bases. The CDR3 is 19 amino acids. Germline CDR1 is MNHEY and CDR2 is SMNVEV (reference sequence). J was trimmed by 5 bases and V by 5 bases; bases with no gene match: 18. CDR3 residues: CASSTQRSRDRVRNEKLFF. The CDR3 DNA sequence: TGTGCCAGCAGTACCCAACGATCCCGGGACAGGGTCCGAAATGAAAAACTGTTTTTT.

This clone was observed a handful of times. The chain uses TRBV11-3 and TRBJ2-1, with 8 bases lining up with TRBD1. The junction had 7 bases not matched to a gene; V was cut back by 0 bases and J by 9 bases. The CDR3 has 15 amino acids. From germline, CDR1 is SGHNT and CDR2 YENEEA. CDR3 residues: CASSLEQGAVSEQFF. Written as DNA, the CDR3 is TGTGCCAGCAGCTTAGAGCAGGGGGCAGTGAGTGAGCAGTTCTTC.

The J gene is TRBJ2-2, the V gene TRBV28; 10 bases are shared with TRBD1. CDR1 is MDHEN and CDR2 is SYDVKM in the germline V gene. CDR3 length equals 15 residues. The V and J ends lost 2 bases and 7 bases, in that order; junction bases with no gene match: 4. The CDR3 loop is CASSLGQGGLGELFF. The CDR3 nucleotides read TGTGCCAGCAGTTTAGGACAGGGGGGCCTCGGGGAGCTGTTTTTT.

A single count supports this clone. The chain combines TRBV28 with TRBJ2-5; maybe TRBD1 (6 bases). The V and J ends lost 3 bases and 9 bases respectively, with 20 bases between them. The germline gives CDR1 MDHEN, CDR2 SYDVKM. The CDR3 is 15 residues long. The CDR3 DNA reads TGTGCCAGCAGTTTGGCGACCCTAACAGGGTCCCCCCAGTACTTC. Translating it yields CASSLATLTGSPQYF. Looking up the rest from reference TRBV28 and TRBJ2-5 gives the full variable domain: DVKVTQSSRYLVKRTGEKVFLECVQDMDHENMFWYRQDPGLGLRLIYFSYDVKMKEKGDIPEGYSVSREKKERFSLILESASTNQTSMYLCASSLATLTGSPQYFGPGTRLLVL.

V is TRBV9 and J is TRBJ2-1, with 13 bases aligning to TRBD2. This CDR3 region has 15 residues. The J segment lost 4 bases and the V segment lost 4 bases, leaving 2 bases of the junction unmatched. Germline-derived CDR1 and CDR2 are SGDLS and YYNGEE. The CDR3 here is CASSPTSGRYNEQFF. CDR3 DNA: TGTGCCAGCAGCCCGACTAGCGGGAGGTACAATGAGCAGTTCTTC.

V is TRBV9 and J is TRBJ2-7; D may be TRBD1 (6 bases). The V gene lost 0 bases and the J gene lost 3 bases, with 10 bases spanning the gap. CDR3 length: 14 amino acids. CDR1 is SGDLS, CDR2 YYNGEE, per germline. CDR3 sequence: CASSVGDTFYEQYF. The CDR3 DNA reads as TGTGCCAGCAGCGTAGGGGACACTTTCTACGAGCAGTACTTC.

This clone has only a few counts. The chain carries TRBV19 and TRBJ1-5, with unresolved D. V lost 8 bases and J lost 2, with 13 bases in between. Looked up from germline, CDR1 is LNHDA and CDR2 is SQIVND (reference sequence). This CDR3 spans 14 amino acids. CDR3 sequence reads: CASYGGVRNQPQHF. The CDR3 DNA reads as TGTGCCAGTTACGGTGGAGTTCGCAATCAGCCCCAGCATTTT. Together with reference TRBV19 and TRBJ1-5, the CDR3 gives the full variable domain: DGGITQSPKYLFRKEGQNVTLSCEQNLNHDAMYWYRQDPGQGLRLIYYSQIVNDFQKGDIAEGYSVSREKKESFPLTVTSAQKNPTAFYLCASYGGVRNQPQHFGDGTRLSIL.

Details on this clone: Other DNA sequences of this sample code for an identical CDR3. This chain joins TRBV5-1 and TRBJ2-2; D is ambiguous. This CDR3 region has 15 residues. Trimming stripped 0 bases from V and 1 base from J, with 7 bases between. In germline, CDR1 is SGHRS, CDR2 YFSETQ. The CDR3 loop reads CASSLGGENTGELFF. The CDR3 DNA sequence: TGCGCCAGCAGCTTGGGTGGAGAGAACACCGGGGAGCTGTTTTTT.

The V call is TRBV6-5, the J call TRBJ2-1, with 11 bases aligning to TRBD2. Germline trimming cut 6 bases from V and 9 bases from J; bases unmatched to any gene: 10. The CDR3 is made up of 15 amino acids. Germline V gene lookup returns CDR1 MNHEY and CDR2 SVGAGI. In nucleotides, the CDR3 is TGTGCCAGCAGAGGTAGCGGGAGGGCCACCCCTGAGCAGTTCTTC. It codes for CASRGSGRATPEQFF.

The sample holds one count of this clone. The chain couples TRBV10-3 to TRBJ1-1, with a tentative D call TRBD1 (6 bases). Trimming cost V 6 bases and J 4 bases, with 27 bases left between them. Germline CDR1 is ENHRY and CDR2 is SYGVKD. This CDR3 is 18 amino acids long. CDR3 sequence reads: CAIRPTGNQYLGSTEAFF. CDR3 in DNA: TGTGCCATCAGACCCACAGGGAACCAATACCTAGGGAGCACTGAAGCTTTCTTT.

The chain employs TRBV11-3 and TRBJ2-1, with 9 bases matching TRBD1. CDR3 length: 15 amino acids. Germline trimming cut 5 bases from V and 9 bases from J; bases unmatched to any gene: 11. Germline CDR1 reads SGHNT; CDR2 reads YENEEA. CDR3 nucleotides: TGTGCCAGCAGCCCCAACCCGGGACAGGGAAGTGAGCAGTTCTTC. It yields the protein CASSPNPGQGSEQFF.

Here the CDR3 DNA reads TGCGCCAGCAGCCTTGGACAGGTTCGGGAGACCCAGTACTTC. Translated: CASSLGQVRETQYF. The gene calls are TRBV5-1 and TRBJ2-5, with TRBD1 matching over 7 bases. The CDR3 extends over 14 amino acids. The V gene end was trimmed by 4 bases and the J gene end by 5 bases; junction bases not matched to a gene: 8. CDR1 is SGHRS and CDR2 is YFSETQ in the germline V gene. Together with reference TRBV5-1 and TRBJ2-5, the CDR3 gives the full variable domain: KAGVTQTPRYLIKTRGQQVTLSCSPISGHRSVSWYQQTPGQGLQFLFEYFSETQRNKGNFPGRFSGRQFSNSRSEMNVSTLELGDSALYLCASSLGQVRETQYFGPGTRLLVL.

V usage is TRBV29-1 and J usage is TRBJ2-3, with TRBD2 matching 15 bases. Trimming removed 6 bases from V and 6 bases from J; junction bases left unmatched: 7. CDR1 and CDR2 from the germline V gene are SQVTM and ANQGSEA. This CDR3 spans 15 amino acids. This CDR3 reads CSVLGLAGGGDTQYF. The CDR3 DNA follows: TGCAGCGTCCTTGGACTAGCGGGAGGGGGGGATACGCAGTATTTT.

The chain is built from TRBV9 and TRBJ2-1; 12 nucleotides line up with TRBD2. The CDR3 has 16 amino acids. The ends lost 4 bases at V and 7 bases at J; junction bases unmatched: 9. In germline, CDR1 is SGDLS, CDR2 YYNGEE. The CDR3 DNA is TGTGCCAGCAGCCCTACGGGGCTAGCGGGAGGGAATGAGCAGTTCTTC. Its translation is CASSPTGLAGGNEQFF.

The chain couples TRBV5-8 to TRBJ2-7, with 7 nucleotides matching TRBD1. The V gene end was trimmed by 4 bases and the J gene end by 7 bases; junction bases not matched to a gene: 17. Germline CDR1 reads SGHTS; CDR2 reads YDEGEE. This CDR3 has 16 amino acids. In DNA, the CDR3 is TGTGCCAGCAGCGACTTCCCGGGACAGAGCCCTAGGGAGCAGTACTTC. This codes for CASSDFPGQSPREQYF.

This sequence joins TRBV29-1 and TRBJ2-3; the D gene is possibly TRBD1 (6 bases). Per germline, CDR1 SQVTM and CDR2 ANQGSEA. This CDR3 has 14 residues. V was shortened by 2 bases and J by 4 bases, with 13 bases between the two germline ends. Here the CDR3 DNA reads TGCAGCGTTGAATTCGGCAGGGGAGCAGATACGCAGTATTTT. This gives the protein CSVEFGRGADTQYF.